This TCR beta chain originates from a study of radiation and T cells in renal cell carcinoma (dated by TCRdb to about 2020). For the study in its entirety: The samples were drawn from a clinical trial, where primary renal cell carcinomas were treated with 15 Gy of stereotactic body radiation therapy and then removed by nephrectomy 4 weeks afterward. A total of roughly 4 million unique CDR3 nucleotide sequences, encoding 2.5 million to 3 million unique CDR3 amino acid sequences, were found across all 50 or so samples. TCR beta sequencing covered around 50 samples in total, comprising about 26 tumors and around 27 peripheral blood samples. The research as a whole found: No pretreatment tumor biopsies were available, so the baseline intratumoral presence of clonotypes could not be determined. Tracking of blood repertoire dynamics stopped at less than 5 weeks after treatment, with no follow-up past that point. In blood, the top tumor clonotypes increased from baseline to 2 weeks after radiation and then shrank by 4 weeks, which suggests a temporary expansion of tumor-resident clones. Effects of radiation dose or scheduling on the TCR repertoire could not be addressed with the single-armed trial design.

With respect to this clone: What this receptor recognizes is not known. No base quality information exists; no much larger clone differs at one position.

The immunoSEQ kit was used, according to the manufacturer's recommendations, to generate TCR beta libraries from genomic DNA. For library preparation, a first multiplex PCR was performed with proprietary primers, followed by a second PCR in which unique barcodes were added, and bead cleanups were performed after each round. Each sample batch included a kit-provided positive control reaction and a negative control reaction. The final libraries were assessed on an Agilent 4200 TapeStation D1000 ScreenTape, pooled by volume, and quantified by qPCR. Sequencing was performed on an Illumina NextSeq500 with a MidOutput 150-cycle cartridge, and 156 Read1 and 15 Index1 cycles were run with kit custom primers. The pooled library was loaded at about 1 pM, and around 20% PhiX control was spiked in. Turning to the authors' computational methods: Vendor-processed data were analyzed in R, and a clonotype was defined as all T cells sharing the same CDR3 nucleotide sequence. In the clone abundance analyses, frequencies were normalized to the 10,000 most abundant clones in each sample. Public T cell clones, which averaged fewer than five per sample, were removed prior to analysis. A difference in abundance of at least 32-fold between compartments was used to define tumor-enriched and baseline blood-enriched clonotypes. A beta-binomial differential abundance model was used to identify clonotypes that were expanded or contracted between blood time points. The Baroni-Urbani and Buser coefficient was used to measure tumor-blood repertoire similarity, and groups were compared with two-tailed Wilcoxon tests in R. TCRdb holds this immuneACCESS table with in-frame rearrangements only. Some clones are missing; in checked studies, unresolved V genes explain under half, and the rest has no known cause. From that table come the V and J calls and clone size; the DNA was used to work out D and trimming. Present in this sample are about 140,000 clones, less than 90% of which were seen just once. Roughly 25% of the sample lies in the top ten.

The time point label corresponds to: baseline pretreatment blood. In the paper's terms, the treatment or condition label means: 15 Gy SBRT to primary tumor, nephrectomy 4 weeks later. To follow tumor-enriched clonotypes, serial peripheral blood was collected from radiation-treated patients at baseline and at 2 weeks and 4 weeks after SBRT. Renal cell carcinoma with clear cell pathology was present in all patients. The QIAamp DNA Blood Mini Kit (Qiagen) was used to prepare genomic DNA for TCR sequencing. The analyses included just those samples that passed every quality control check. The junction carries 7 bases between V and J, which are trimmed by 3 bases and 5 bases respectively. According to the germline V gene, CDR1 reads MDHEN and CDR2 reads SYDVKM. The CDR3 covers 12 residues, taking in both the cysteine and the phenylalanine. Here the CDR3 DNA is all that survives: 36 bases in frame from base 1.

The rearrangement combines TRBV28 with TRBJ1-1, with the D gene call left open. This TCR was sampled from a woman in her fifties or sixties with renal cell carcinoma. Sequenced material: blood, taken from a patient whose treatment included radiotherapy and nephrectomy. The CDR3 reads CASSFGETEAFF. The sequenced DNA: TGTGCCAGCAGTTTCGGAGAGACTGAAGCTTTCTTT.